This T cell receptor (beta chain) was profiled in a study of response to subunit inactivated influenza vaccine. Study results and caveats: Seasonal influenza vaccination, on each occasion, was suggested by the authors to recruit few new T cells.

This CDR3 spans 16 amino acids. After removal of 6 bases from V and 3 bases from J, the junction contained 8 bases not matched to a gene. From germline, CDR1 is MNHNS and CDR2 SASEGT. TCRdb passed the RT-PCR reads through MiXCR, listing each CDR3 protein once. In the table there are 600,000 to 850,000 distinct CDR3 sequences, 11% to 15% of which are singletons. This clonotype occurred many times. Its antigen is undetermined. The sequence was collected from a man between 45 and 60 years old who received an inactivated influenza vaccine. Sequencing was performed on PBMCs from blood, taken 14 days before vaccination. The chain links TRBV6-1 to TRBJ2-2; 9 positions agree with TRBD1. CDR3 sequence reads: CASSIQGAGYTGELFF. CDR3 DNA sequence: TGTGCCAGCAGCATACAGGGGGCGGGGTACACCGGGGAGCTGTTTTTT.